The subject of this entry is one TCR beta chain. This sample was taken from a study of blood T cell repertoires in COVID-19. Study context: The United States, Italy and Spain provided the acute and convalescent COVID-19 samples. Nucleic acid was either cDNA or gDNA, and it came from T cells, B-cell-depleted T cells, or PBMCs.

Original processing methods: Quantification of nucleated cells was approximated via reference gene primer amplification. Generated by immunoSEQ multiplex PCR, the TCRdb table keeps only in-frame clones and is missing some. The V and J calls and clone size come from that table; D and trimming were worked out from the DNA. Of about 140,000 clones in the sample, approximately 80% were seen once. In germline, CDR1 is MNHNY, CDR2 SVGAGI (reference sequence). J was trimmed by 3 bases and V by 0 bases; bases with no gene match: 0. The CDR3 covers 14 residues. The clonotype was recovered from a man aged 50 to 60 with acute or convalescent COVID-19. The chain combines TRBV6-6 with TRBJ1-1; 8 bases are a match to TRBD1. Sequenced input: peripheral blood. The CDR3 bases are TGTGCCAGCAGTTACTCGACAGGGGACACTGAAGCTTTCTTT. Protein: CASSYSTGDTEAFF.